Presented here are 20 T cell receptor beta chains from one specimen sequenced in a study of T cells in Graves' hyperthyroidism and ophthalmopathy. The CDR3 regions of TCR beta were amplified from RNA transcripts. RT-PCR in the first round (using the HTBI primer set) targeted the TCR CDR3. TCRdb reprocessed the multiplex PCR reads via MiXCR and lists one record per CDR3 protein. Seen here are about 210,000 distinct CDR3 sequences, 17% observed once, and the top ten hold roughly 53%. The sample taken for sequencing was blood. The receptors were gathered from a man between 50 and 59 years old with Graves' hyperthyroidism.

The chain employs TRBV6-1 and TRBJ2-7, with D possibly being TRBD1 (7 bases). The CDR3 is made up of 15 amino acids. V lost 5 bases and J 3 bases, leaving 17 bases between the germline ends. Germline CDR1 and CDR2: MNHNS and SASEGT. The CDR3 region is CASSQGEDGRYEQYF. The CDR3 nucleotides are TGTGCCAGCAGTCAGGGGGAGGACGGCCGCTACGAGCAGTACTTC.

This clonotype was recorded many times. The gene calls are TRBV6-1 and TRBJ2-3, with 7 positions matching TRBD1. The CDR3 has 14 residues. V was clipped by 6 bases and J by 3 bases; unmatched bases: 6. CDR1 and CDR2 (germline): MNHNS, SASEGT. This chain's CDR3 is CASRDRVGTDTQYF. The CDR3 DNA reads as TGTGCCAGCAGAGACAGGGTTGGGACAGATACGCAGTATTTT.

This chain connects TRBV7-2 to TRBJ2-1; D is unclear. Trimming shortened V by 1 base and J by 12 bases, and 16 bases separated the two germline ends. Germline V gives CDR1 SGHTA, CDR2 FQGNSA. This CDR3 has 14 residues. The DNA of the CDR3 is TGTGCCAGCAGCTTAGGATGGTCTAATGATGGGCAGTTCTTC. This translates into CASSLGWSNDGQFF.

This clonotype was recorded a few times. The chain combines TRBV18 with TRBJ2-7; no definite D call. The germline gives CDR1 KGHSH, CDR2 LQKENI. V lost 3 bases to trimming and J lost 4 bases, with 10 bases between them. This CDR3 contains 13 residues. This CDR3 reads CASSPGAWYEQYF. The CDR3 bases are TGTGCCAGCTCACCGGGTGCGTGGTACGAGCAGTACTTC.

This clonotype was counted at least ten times. This chain connects TRBV28 to TRBJ2-7; the D gene is possibly TRBD1 (5 bases). The CDR3 runs 13 residues. Germline assignment: CDR1 MDHEN and CDR2 SYDVKM. The V end was cut by 5 bases, the J end by 2 bases, with 10 bases between. The CDR3 coding sequence is TGTGCCAGCAGTATGTCAGGGCCCTACGAGCAGTACTTC. Protein product: CASSMSGPYEQYF.

The sample holds many counts of this clonotype. The genes are TRBV5-1 and TRBJ2-1; the D is unclear. The CDR3 is 13 amino acids. V gave up 4 bases and J gave up 7 bases, with 12 bases separating them. Germline CDR1 SGHRS, CDR2 YFSETQ. CDR3 amino acids: CASSVRPTNEQFF. Written as DNA, the CDR3 is TGCGCCAGCAGCGTCCGACCCACAAATGAGCAGTTCTTC.

This clonotype was seen ten or more times. V usage is TRBV7-3 and J usage is TRBJ2-1, with 10 positions matching TRBD2. CDR1 is SGHTA and CDR2 is FQGTGA in the germline V gene. This CDR3 has 16 residues. The V gene end was trimmed by 4 bases and the J gene end by 3 bases; junction bases not matched to a gene: 6. The DNA for the CDR3 is TGTGCCAGCAGCTCTTTGGGACTAGCGATCTACAATGAGCAGTTCTTC. Its translation: CASSSLGLAIYNEQFF. Drawing the rest from reference TRBV7-3 and TRBJ2-1, the complete variable domain is GAGVSQTPSNKVTEKGKYVELRCDPISGHTALYWYRQSLGQGPEFLIYFQGTGAADDSGLPNDRFFAVRPEGSVSTLKIQRTERGDSAVYLCASSSLGLAIYNEQFFGPGTRLTVL.

In its sample, this clonotype was seen many times. The J gene is TRBJ2-1, the V gene TRBV13; 7 nucleotides line up with TRBD2. Germline V gene data show CDR1 as PRHDT and CDR2 as FYEKMQ (reference sequence). Trimming at V came to 2 bases and at J to 6 bases, leaving 13 bases not matched to a gene. The CDR3 extends over 17 amino acids. The CDR3 reads CASSLRHLAVSRNEQFF. CDR3 nucleotide sequence: TGTGCCAGCAGCTTACGGCATCTAGCGGTGAGCCGCAATGAGCAGTTCTTC.

A few counts support this clonotype. This sequence joins TRBV13 and TRBJ2-3, with 8 bases that match TRBD2. The V segment lost 4 bases and the J segment 1 base; nucleotides outside the gene matches: 7. Germline V lookup: CDR1 PRHDT, CDR2 FYEKMQ (reference sequence). The CDR3 spans 16 residues. CDR3 in amino acids: CASSSNLLAGTDTQYF. CDR3 nucleotide sequence: TGTGCCAGCAGCTCAAACCTACTAGCGGGCACAGATACGCAGTATTTT.

This clonotype was seen ten or more times. The chain recombines TRBV5-1 with TRBJ1-1; no reliable D call. CDR1 and CDR2 (germline): SGHRS, YFSETQ. This CDR3 spans 14 amino acids. V lost 3 bases and J 1 base, leaving 10 bases between the germline ends. CDR3 coding DNA: TGCGCCAGCAGCTCACGGGTGCAGAACACTGAAGCTTTCTTT. This encodes CASSSRVQNTEAFF.

At least ten counts were recorded for this clonotype. The V and J genes are TRBV5-6 and TRBJ2-5; 7 bases line up with TRBD1. This CDR3 has 15 amino acids. The junction had 6 bases not matched to a gene; V was cut back by 2 bases and J by 2 bases. Germline V gives CDR1 SGHDT, CDR2 YYEEEE. The CDR3 DNA reads as TGTGCCAGCAGCTTCTCAGGGACAGATCAAGAGACCCAGTACTTC. The encoded protein is CASSFSGTDQETQYF.

This clonotype has at least ten counts. The chain couples TRBV12-3 or TRBV12-4 to TRBJ2-1, with 7 bases matching TRBD2. This CDR3 is built from 15 residues. Trimming cost V 3 bases and J 2 bases; bases outside gene matches: 4. CDR3 amino acids: CASSLGTNPYNEQFF. The CDR3 DNA sequence: TGTGCCAGCAGTTTGGGGACTAACCCCTACAATGAGCAGTTCTTC.

In this sample, this clonotype turned up many times. The rearrangement links TRBV3-1 to TRBJ1-1, with 8 bases lining up with TRBD1. The CDR3 has 13 amino acids. With 4 bases clipped from V and 7 bases from J, the junction kept 5 bases outside the gene matches. The germline V gene has CDR1 LGHDT and CDR2 YNNKEL (reference sequence). The CDR3 is CASSRRQGSEAFF. The DNA for the CDR3 is TGTGCCAGCAGCCGCAGACAGGGGAGTGAAGCTTTCTTT. Full variable domain (outside the CDR3, taken from reference TRBV3-1 and TRBJ1-1): DTAVSQTPKYLVTQMGNDKSIKCEQNLGHDTMYWYKQDSKKFLKIMFSYNNKELIINETVPNRFSPKSPDKAHLNLHINSLELGDSAVYFCASSRRQGSEAFFGQGTRLTVV.

This clonotype was detected a few times. The gene calls are TRBV24-1 and TRBJ2-3, with TRBD1 matching 10 bases. Germline trimming cut 4 bases from V and 6 bases from J; bases unmatched to any gene: 12. This CDR3 comprises 17 residues. Germline V CDR1 and CDR2: KGHDR, SFDVKD. Here the CDR3 reads CATSETLGTGVSDTQYF. In nucleotides, the CDR3 is TGTGCCACCAGTGAAACCCTCGGGACAGGGGTTTCTGATACGCAGTATTTT.

This clonotype was recorded at least ten times. The rearrangement uses TRBV12-3 or TRBV12-4 and TRBJ2-7; a possible D gene is TRBD1 (6 bases). The CDR3 consists of 12 residues. Trimming shortened V by 6 bases and J by 6 bases, and 12 bases separated the two germline ends. The CDR3 spells CASSQQGFEQYF. The CDR3 DNA follows: TGTGCCAGCAGCCAACAGGGATTCGAGCAGTACTTC.

This clonotype was seen ten or more times. The chain combines TRBV11-2 with TRBJ2-7; perhaps TRBD2 as D (6 bases). CDR1 is SGHAT and CDR2 is FQNNGV in the germline V gene. The CDR3 has 13 amino acids. V was shortened by 1 base and J by 6 bases, with 10 bases between the two germline ends. The DNA of the CDR3 is TGTGCCAGCAGCTTAGGCGCGGGAATCGAGCAGTACTTC. Encoded protein: CASSLGAGIEQYF. The variable domain in full, completed from reference TRBV11-2 and TRBJ2-7, reads EAGVAQSPRYKIIEKRQSVAFWCNPISGHATLYWYQQILGQGPKLLIQFQNNGVVDDSQLPKDRFSAERLKGVDSTLKIQPAKLEDSAVYLCASSLGAGIEQYFGPGTRLTVT.

About this clonotype itself: This may come from a read error, since a much larger clone is one base off. V usage is TRBV12-3 or TRBV12-4 and J usage is TRBJ1-5; the D is unclear. CDR3 length: 14 amino acids. CDR3 DNA sequence: TGTGCCAGCGGTTTAGCCGTTCGCAATCAGCCCCAGCATTTT. This sequence encodes CASGLAVRNQPQHF.

V gene TRBV5-5 combines with J gene TRBJ2-5; 7 bases map to TRBD2. Trimming at V came to 2 bases and at J to 4 bases, leaving 5 bases not matched to a gene. The CDR3 contains 14 residues. CDR1 and CDR2 (germline): SGHKS, YYEKEE (reference sequence). This chain's CDR3 is CASSFPGGGETQYF. CDR3 sequence (DNA): TGTGCCAGCAGCTTCCCGGGAGGCGGAGAGACCCAGTACTTC.

The rearrangement links TRBV7-2 to TRBJ2-3, with 10 bases identical to TRBD2. The CDR3 length is 15 residues. Germline CDR1 SGHTA, CDR2 FQGNSA. Trimming at V came to 5 bases and at J to 1 base, leaving 3 bases not matched to a gene. The CDR3 coding sequence is TGTGCCAGCAGCGTTACTAGCGGGGGCACAGATACGCAGTATTTT. This translates into CASSVTSGGTDTQYF.

V gene TRBV20-1 combines with J gene TRBJ2-3; D not certain. Germline V gives CDR1 DFQATT, CDR2 SNEGSKA (reference sequence). Trimming removed 3 bases at V and 6 bases at J, with 13 bases between. The CDR3 is 13 amino acids. The CDR3 loop is CSASEQIGDTQYF. Here the CDR3 DNA reads TGCAGTGCTAGCGAACAAATCGGGGATACGCAGTATTTT.